This paragraph covers one T cell receptor (beta chain) sequence. Participant-given clinical history determined each cohort assignment. The data were obtained in a study of blood T cell repertoires in COVID-19. In germline, CDR1 is SGHRS, CDR2 YFSETQ. Trimming shortened V by 5 bases and J by 5 bases, and 14 bases separated the two germline ends. The CDR3 contains 13 residues. Profiling relied on immunoSEQ multiplex PCR, and the TCRdb table lists in-frame clones only, not all of them. The sample has hundreds of thousands of clones, 80% to 90% seen once. The V call is TRBV5-1, the J call TRBJ2-7, with D unresolved. The specimen was PBMCs or T cells enriched from blood (not recorded which). This sequence originates from a man aged 18 to 30 who had recovered from COVID-19. As DNA, the CDR3 is TGCGCCAGCAGTCTAAGAGCCTATGACGAGCAGTACTTC. Protein: CASSLRAYDEQYF.